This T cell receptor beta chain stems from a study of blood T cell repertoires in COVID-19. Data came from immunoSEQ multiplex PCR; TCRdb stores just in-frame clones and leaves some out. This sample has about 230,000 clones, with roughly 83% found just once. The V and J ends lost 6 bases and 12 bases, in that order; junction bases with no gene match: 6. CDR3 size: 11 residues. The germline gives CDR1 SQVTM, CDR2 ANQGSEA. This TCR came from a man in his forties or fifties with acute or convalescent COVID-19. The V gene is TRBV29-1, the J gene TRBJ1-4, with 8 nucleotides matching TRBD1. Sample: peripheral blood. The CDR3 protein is CSVLWGQELFF. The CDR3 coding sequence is TGCAGCGTCCTGTGGGGACAGGAACTGTTTTTT.